These 18 T cell receptor beta chains originate from one sample sequenced in a study of shared clonotypes between healthy human individuals. Naive CD8 cells, CD45RO-negative and positively selected for CCR7, excluded terminally differentiated effector memory CD45RA+ cells. Clones were sequenced by immunoSEQ multiplex PCR, and TCRdb holds only the in-frame ones, with some missing. The repertoire has about 2 million clones, 85% to 95% of them found once; the top ten carry more than 0.95%. The source material was naive CD8+ T cells sorted from blood. All receptors derive from a man younger than 35 in good health.

As for this clone: Different DNA sequences within this sample yield the same CDR3. The chain has TRBV5-1 and TRBJ2-1; D is unresolved. Trimming pared 2 bases from V and 0 bases from J, leaving 6 bases between. The CDR3 is made up of 14 amino acids. CDR1 and CDR2 from the germline V gene are SGHRS and YFSETQ. Here the CDR3 reads CASSFRSSYNEQFF. CDR3 DNA: TGCGCCAGCAGCTTCAGGAGCTCCTACAATGAGCAGTTCTTC.

The V and J genes are TRBV7-8 and TRBJ2-6; perhaps D is TRBD1 or TRBD2 (6 bases each). CDR3 size: 18 residues. Deletions cut 0 bases from V and 2 bases from J, with 14 bases between. In germline, CDR1 is SGHVS, CDR2 FQNEAQ. DNA of the CDR3: TGTGCCAGCAGCTTAGCCAGGGACGGGGGCCCTGGGGCCAACGTCCTGACTTTC. Translated: CASSLARDGGPGANVLTF.

The gene calls are TRBV12-5 and TRBJ2-1; TRBD2 matches at 11 bases. V trimming: 3 bases; J trimming: 4 bases; junction bases outside the gene matches: 5. The CDR3 is 16 amino acids. In germline, CDR1 is LGHNT, CDR2 FRNRAP. This CDR3 reads CASGLSGTSGYNEQFF. CDR3 nucleotides: TGTGCTAGTGGTTTATCGGGGACTAGCGGTTACAATGAGCAGTTCTTC.

J is TRBJ2-2 and V is TRBV2; TRBD1 matches at 9 bases. The CDR3 has 15 residues. V lost 6 bases and J lost 7; bases outside the gene matches: 9. In germline, CDR1 is SNHLY, CDR2 FYNNEI. The CDR3 sequence: CASRRQGGLIGELFF. The CDR3 nucleotides are TGTGCCAGCAGGCGACAGGGGGGATTGATCGGGGAGCTGTTTTTT.

This chain joins TRBV6-5 and TRBJ2-1, with 10 bases fitting TRBD2. Trimming cost V 0 bases and J 8 bases; bases outside gene matches: 4. The CDR3 extends over 15 amino acids. The germline V gene encodes CDR1 MNHEY and CDR2 SVGAGI. The CDR3 sequence is CASSYSALAGDEQFF. CDR3 coding DNA: TGTGCCAGCAGTTACTCAGCCCTAGCGGGAGATGAGCAGTTCTTC.

CDR3 nucleotides: TGTGCCAGCAGCCTCAGGGGACTAGCGTTGGAGCAGTACTTC. Protein sequence: CASSLRGLALEQYF. The chain uses TRBV11-2 and TRBJ2-7; 10 bases match TRBD2. The ends lost 5 bases at V and 7 bases at J; junction bases unmatched: 8. The CDR3 spans 14 residues. Germline lookup yields CDR1 SGHAT and CDR2 FQNNGV.

This chain uses TRBV30 with TRBJ2-1; D is ambiguous. The CDR3 contains 14 residues. Germline V gives CDR1 GTSNPN, CDR2 SVGIG (reference sequence). The germline V and J ends were trimmed by 2 bases and 0 bases, with 8 bases remaining between them. The CDR3 spells CAWSMASSYNEQFF. CDR3 coding DNA: TGTGCCTGGAGTATGGCCTCCTCCTACAATGAGCAGTTCTTC.

The rearrangement uses TRBV29-1 and TRBJ2-7; TRBD1 matches 9 bases. With V trimmed by 2 bases and J by 5 bases, 7 bases remained unmatched. The germline V gene encodes CDR1 SQVTM and CDR2 ANQGSEA. The CDR3 totals 14 residues. CDR3 loop: CSVETTGGIDEQYF. The CDR3, as DNA: TGCAGCGTTGAAACGACAGGGGGAATTGACGAGCAGTACTTC.

V and J are TRBV18 and TRBJ1-5; possibly TRBD1 for D (6 bases). The CDR3 has 14 amino acids. Germline V gives CDR1 KGHSH, CDR2 LQKENI. Trimming took 5 bases from V and 8 from J, leaving 16 bases between them. CDR3 loop: CASSATGSAEPQHF. In nucleotides, the CDR3 is TGTGCCAGCTCAGCGACAGGTTCCGCCGAGCCCCAGCATTTT. The entire variable domain, with the rest obtained from reference TRBV18 and TRBJ1-5, is as follows: NAGVMQNPRHLVRRRGQEARLRCSPMKGHSHVYWYRQLPEEGLKFMVYLQKENIIDESGMPKERFSAEFPKEGPSILRIQQVVRGDSAAYFCASSATGSAEPQHFGDGTRLSIL.

This chain links TRBV7-9 with TRBJ2-3; 10 bases line up with TRBD2. Losses at the gene ends were 5 bases for V and 2 bases for J; bases not matched to a gene: 7. This CDR3 has 16 residues. CDR1 and CDR2 from the germline V gene are SEHNR and FQNEAQ (reference sequence). In DNA, the CDR3 is TGTGCCAGCAGCCGATTGCTAGCGGGGGTCACAGATACGCAGTATTTT. Residues: CASSRLLAGVTDTQYF.

Note on this clone: Other DNA sequences from this sample encode an identical CDR3 as well. The chain employs TRBV5-6 and TRBJ2-3; 7 bases match TRBD1. This CDR3 has 16 residues. From germline, CDR1 is SGHDT and CDR2 YYEEEE. With V trimmed by 0 bases and J by 0 bases, 4 bases remained unmatched. CDR3 region: CASSLGTGRSTDTQYF. In nucleotides, the CDR3 is TGTGCCAGCAGCTTGGGGACAGGCCGAAGCACAGATACGCAGTATTTT.

This chain connects TRBV4-1 to TRBJ1-1; D not certain. The CDR3 has 13 residues. CDR1 MGHRA and CDR2 YSYEKL come from the germline V gene. The germline V and J ends were trimmed by 2 bases and 7 bases, with 11 bases remaining between them. CDR3: CASSQLSENEAFF. Here the CDR3 DNA reads TGCGCCAGCAGCCAACTTTCAGAGAATGAAGCTTTCTTT.

The V gene is TRBV7-6, the J gene TRBJ2-1; no clear D gene. Germline V gives CDR1 SGHVS, CDR2 FNYEAQ. V dropped 2 bases and J dropped 0 bases, with 5 bases sitting between them. CDR3 length: 14 amino acids. The CDR3 bases are TGTGCCAGCAGCTTATATAGCTCCTACAATGAGCAGTTCTTC. It specifies CASSLYSSYNEQFF.

This chain connects TRBV5-4 to TRBJ2-7; possible D gene TRBD1, 6 bases. This CDR3 comprises 13 residues. CDR1 is SGHNT and CDR2 is YYREEE in the germline V gene (reference sequence). V shed 1 base and J shed 5 bases, with 10 bases lying between them. CDR3 DNA: TGTGCCAGCAGCTTGACCAACAGGGACGAGCAGTACTTC. Translating it yields CASSLTNRDEQYF.

Concerning this clone: Other nucleotide sequences from this sample produce the same CDR3. J is TRBJ2-2 and V is TRBV11-2; D gene ambiguous. This CDR3 comprises 14 residues. V was pared by 1 base and J by 3 bases, with 6 bases between. Germline CDR1 and CDR2: SGHAT and FQNNGV. In nucleotides, the CDR3 is TGTGCCAGCAGCTTAGGGCAGTACACCGGGGAGCTGTTTTTT. Translated: CASSLGQYTGELFF.

J is TRBJ2-7 and V is TRBV7-9; TRBD1 agrees at 7 bases. The CDR3 consists of 16 residues. Trimming cost V 5 bases and J 7 bases; bases outside gene matches: 17. CDR1 and CDR2 from the germline V gene are SEHNR and FQNEAQ (reference sequence). The CDR3 sequence is CASSATTGPEDLEQYF. The CDR3 DNA reads as TGTGCCAGCAGCGCGACGACAGGGCCGGAGGACTTGGAGCAGTACTTC.

This clone came up a few times. V and J are TRBV25-1 and TRBJ2-5, with 9 nucleotides matching TRBD2. The CDR3 is made up of 14 amino acids. After removal of 4 bases from V and 5 bases from J, the junction contained 5 bases not matched to a gene. Per germline, CDR1 MGHDK and CDR2 SYGVNS. The CDR3 DNA reads as TGTGCCAGCAGTGTCCCTGCGGGGGGGGAGACCCAGTACTTC. Translating gives CASSVPAGGETQYF.

This clone has just one count. Written as DNA, the CDR3 is TGTGCCAGCAGTGGCCGGACAGCCTTTTTGTACGAGCAGTACTTC. It yields the protein CASSGRTAFLYEQYF. The V call is TRBV6-1, the J call TRBJ2-7; perhaps TRBD1 as D (6 bases). Trimming cost V 4 bases and J 4 bases, with 17 bases left between them. The CDR3 consists of 15 residues. Germline V CDR1 and CDR2: MNHNS, SASEGT.